The 20 T cell receptor beta chains below all came from one sample that was sequenced in a study of blood T cell repertoires in COVID-19 (dated by TCRdb to 2020 to 2021). The library was generated by the immunoSEQ multiplex PCR assay. TCRdb holds this immuneACCESS table with in-frame rearrangements only. Some clones are missing; in checked studies, unresolved V genes explain under half, and the rest has no known cause. The sample table records around 150,000 clones; around four fifths of these occur just once. Roughly a tenth of the sample comes from the top ten. What was sequenced was peripheral blood. These receptors were obtained from a human donor in a cohort sampled during active COVID-19.

J is TRBJ1-3 and V is TRBV7-8; 8 positions agree with TRBD1. CDR1 is SGHVS and CDR2 is FQNEAQ in the germline V gene. The CDR3 extends over 18 amino acids. The trim removed 6 bases at V and 0 bases at J, leaving 13 bases unmatched. The CDR3 coding sequence is TGTGCCAGCAGTTCACTCAGGGGGCGAGGGGTCTCTGGAAACACCATATATTTT. Translation: CASSSLRGRGVSGNTIYF.

The chain links TRBV6-2 or TRBV6-3 to TRBJ2-1, with D maybe TRBD2 (5 bases). V lost 5 bases and J lost 4, with 6 bases in between. The CDR3 has 12 residues. Germline V gene sequence: CDR1 MNHEY, CDR2 SVGEGT. CDR3 DNA: TGTGCCAGCAGTCGGACTTACAATGAGCAGTTCTTC. Protein: CASSRTYNEQFF.

This chain joins TRBV25-1 and TRBJ2-5, with 7 bases matching TRBD1. CDR1 is MGHDK and CDR2 is SYGVNS in the germline V gene. The CDR3 is 14 amino acids. J lost 4 bases, V lost 6 bases, and 8 bases had no gene match. The CDR3, as DNA: TGTGCCAGCAGCGACAAGGGGGCGGGAGAGACCCAGTACTTC. Translating it yields CASSDKGAGETQYF.

CDR3 nucleotide sequence: TGTGCCTGGAGCGCCGGGGGTTGGGTCCAGCATTTT. Translation: CAWSAGGWVQHF. The chain couples TRBV30 to TRBJ1-5, with D maybe TRBD1 (5 bases). The V gene's germline CDR1 is GTSNPN and CDR2 SVGIG (reference sequence). V was clipped by 3 bases and J by 12 bases, with 15 bases between them. This CDR3 is built from 12 residues.

This clone was seen a single time. The chain employs TRBV10-1 and TRBJ2-3; possible D gene TRBD1, 6 bases. This CDR3 has 13 residues. Germline CDR1 WNHNN, CDR2 SYGVQD (reference sequence). V lost 2 bases, J lost 7 bases, and 10 bases lay in between. The CDR3 coding sequence is TGCGCCAGCAGTGAGATAGGGGGAAATACGCAGTATTTT. Amino acid sequence: CASSEIGGNTQYF.

V usage is TRBV6-4 and J usage is TRBJ2-3; 13 bases are a match to TRBD2. The CDR3 length is 15 residues. With 4 bases clipped from V and 4 bases from J, the junction kept 2 bases outside the gene matches. Germline CDR1 reads MRHNA; CDR2 reads SNTAGT. CDR3 in amino acids: CASSALAGGADTQYF. Here the CDR3 DNA reads TGTGCCAGCAGTGCACTAGCGGGAGGGGCAGATACGCAGTATTTT.

Points on this clone: The junction departs from the called germline gene at one end, perhaps through a read error. The rearrangement links TRBV7-7 to TRBJ2-5, with D perhaps TRBD1 (6 bases). The CDR3 is made up of 15 amino acids. Germline-derived CDR1 and CDR2 are SSHAT and FNYEAQ (reference sequence). CDR3 DNA: TGTGCTAGCAGCTTAGAACCGGGAAGGGGGGAGACCCAGTACTTC. Protein sequence: CASSLEPGRGETQYF.

This sequence joins TRBV19 and TRBJ1-4; D uncertain. Trimming left V 7 bases short and J 0 bases short, with 6 bases between. Germline V gene sequence: CDR1 LNHDA, CDR2 SQIVND (reference sequence). There are 13 residues in the CDR3. CDR3 in amino acids: CASTGSTNEKLFF. CDR3 nucleotides: TGTGCCAGTACGGGGTCAACTAATGAAAAACTGTTTTTT.

This chain links TRBV7-9 with TRBJ2-1, with D possibly being TRBD2 (5 bases). This CDR3 comprises 15 residues. Per germline, CDR1 SEHNR and CDR2 FQNEAQ (reference sequence). The V end was cut by 1 base, the J end by 0 bases, with 7 bases between. The CDR3 coding sequence is TGTGCCAGCAGCTTAGTGGGGAGCTCCTACAATGAGCAGTTCTTC. This encodes CASSLVGSSYNEQFF. Complete variable domain (other parts from reference TRBV7-9 and TRBJ2-1): DTGVSQNPRHKITKRGQNVTFRCDPISEHNRLYWYRQTLGQGPEFLTYFQNEAQLEKSRLLSDRFSAERPKGSFSTLEIQRTEQGDSAMYLCASSLVGSSYNEQFFGPGTRLTVL.

The chain joins TRBV7-2 to TRBJ2-1; 7 nucleotides align to TRBD2. Trimming took 5 bases from V and 0 from J; bases not matched to a gene: 7. Germline lookup yields CDR1 SGHTA and CDR2 FQGNSA. The CDR3 is 16 residues long. Here the CDR3 reads CASSERDFTSYNEQFF. CDR3 bases: TGTGCCAGCAGCGAGCGGGACTTCACCTCCTACAATGAGCAGTTCTTC.

J is TRBJ2-3 and V is TRBV14, with a tentative D call TRBD2 (5 bases). Trimming removed 2 bases at V and 5 bases at J, with 14 bases between. The CDR3 is 15 amino acids. Germline V CDR1 and CDR2: SGHDN, FVKESK. CDR3 sequence: CASSQLRGTKDTQYF. The CDR3 coding sequence is TGTGCCAGCAGCCAACTCCGGGGAACTAAAGATACGCAGTATTTT.

This chain joins TRBV7-9 and TRBJ1-1, with TRBD1 matching over 7 bases. The germline V gene has CDR1 SEHNR and CDR2 FQNEAQ (reference sequence). The V segment lost 8 bases and the J segment 0 bases; nucleotides outside the gene matches: 21. This CDR3 is built from 19 residues. The CDR3 spells CASYPKSPATTGMNTEAFF. CDR3 in DNA: TGTGCCAGCTACCCCAAAAGTCCCGCCACGACAGGGATGAACACTGAAGCTTTCTTT. Using reference TRBV7-9 and TRBJ1-1 for the parts outside the CDR3, the full variable domain is DTGVSQNPRHKITKRGQNVTFRCDPISEHNRLYWYRQTLGQGPEFLTYFQNEAQLEKSRLLSDRFSAERPKGSFSTLEIQRTEQGDSAMYLCASYPKSPATTGMNTEAFFGQGTRLTVV.

The chain is built from TRBV4-1 and TRBJ2-2; 8 bases agree with TRBD2. Germline trimming cut 5 bases from V and 0 bases from J; bases unmatched to any gene: 8. The CDR3 is 17 residues long. CDR1 is MGHRA and CDR2 is YSYEKL in the germline V gene. CDR3 loop: CASSAGLLAANTGELFF. CDR3 in DNA: TGCGCCAGCAGCGCCGGTCTACTAGCGGCGAACACCGGGGAGCTGTTTTTT.

V usage is TRBV18 and J usage is TRBJ2-3; 9 nucleotides agree with TRBD2. Germline values: CDR1 KGHSH, CDR2 LQKENI. CDR3 size: 17 residues. The ends lost 6 bases at V and 0 bases at J; junction bases unmatched: 10. CDR3 DNA sequence: TGTGCCAGCTCCCCCGGTCGTCTAGCGGGGAGCACAGATACGCAGTATTTT. Translated: CASSPGRLAGSTDTQYF.

The chain uses TRBV19 and TRBJ2-2; D perhaps matches TRBD1 (5 bases). Trimming removed 6 bases from V and 0 bases from J, with 11 bases in between. This CDR3 is 15 amino acids long. Germline CDR1 and CDR2: LNHDA and SQIVND (reference sequence). The CDR3 is CASSLGAANTGELFF. As DNA, the CDR3 is TGTGCCAGTAGCCTAGGGGCAGCGAACACCGGGGAGCTGTTTTTT. Together with reference TRBV19 and TRBJ2-2, the CDR3 gives the full variable domain: DGGITQSPKYLFRKEGQNVTLSCEQNLNHDAMYWYRQDPGQGLRLIYYSQIVNDFQKGDIAEGYSVSREKKESFPLTVTSAQKNPTAFYLCASSLGAANTGELFFGEGSRLTVL.

About this clone: Other DNA sequences in the sample encode the same CDR3. This rearrangement joins TRBV4-3 to TRBJ2-7; 11 nucleotides align to TRBD1. This CDR3 comprises 14 residues. V shed 3 bases, J shed 4 bases, and the junction held 2 bases outside the gene matches. Germline-derived CDR1 and CDR2 are LGHNA and YSLEER. CDR3 in DNA: TGCGCCAGCAGCCAGGACAGGGGGCTGTACGAGCAGTACTTC. Protein product: CASSQDRGLYEQYF.

This sequence joins TRBV19 and TRBJ2-7, with D perhaps TRBD2 (5 bases). Germline V CDR1 and CDR2: LNHDA, SQIVND (reference sequence). V lost 3 bases to trimming and J lost 3 bases, with 12 bases between them. CDR3 length: 14 amino acids. The CDR3 here is CASSIDEGVYEQYF. The CDR3 DNA follows: TGTGCCAGTAGTATTGATGAGGGTGTCTACGAGCAGTACTTC.

A few counts support this clone. The chain links TRBV7-2 to TRBJ2-7; no clear D gene. V was clipped by 1 base and J by 6 bases, with 13 bases between them. Germline V gene lookup returns CDR1 SGHTA and CDR2 FQGNSA. The CDR3 sequence is 14 residues long. The CDR3 loop is CASSLVATVSEQYF. The DNA of the CDR3 is TGTGCCAGCAGCTTAGTTGCTACCGTCTCCGAGCAGTACTTC.

This chain joins TRBV27 and TRBJ2-2; 7 positions agree with TRBD2. The V gene end was trimmed by 1 base and the J gene end by 0 bases; junction bases not matched to a gene: 8. The CDR3 runs to 18 residues. The germline CDR1 and CDR2 sequences are MNHEY and SMNVEV (reference sequence). DNA for the CDR3: TGTGCCAGCAGTTTATTCCCTACTAGCGATTCGAACACCGGGGAGCTGTTTTTT. Protein: CASSLFPTSDSNTGELFF.

This rearrangement joins TRBV6-2 or TRBV6-3 to TRBJ2-5, with TRBD2 matching over 8 bases. V gave up 0 bases and J gave up 1 base; unmatched junction bases: 4. Germline CDR1 and CDR2: MNHEY and SVGEGT. The CDR3 has 16 amino acids. CDR3 residues: CASSYSSGGAQETQYF. The DNA of the CDR3 is TGTGCCAGCAGTTACTCGTCGGGGGGGGCCCAAGAGACCCAGTACTTC.